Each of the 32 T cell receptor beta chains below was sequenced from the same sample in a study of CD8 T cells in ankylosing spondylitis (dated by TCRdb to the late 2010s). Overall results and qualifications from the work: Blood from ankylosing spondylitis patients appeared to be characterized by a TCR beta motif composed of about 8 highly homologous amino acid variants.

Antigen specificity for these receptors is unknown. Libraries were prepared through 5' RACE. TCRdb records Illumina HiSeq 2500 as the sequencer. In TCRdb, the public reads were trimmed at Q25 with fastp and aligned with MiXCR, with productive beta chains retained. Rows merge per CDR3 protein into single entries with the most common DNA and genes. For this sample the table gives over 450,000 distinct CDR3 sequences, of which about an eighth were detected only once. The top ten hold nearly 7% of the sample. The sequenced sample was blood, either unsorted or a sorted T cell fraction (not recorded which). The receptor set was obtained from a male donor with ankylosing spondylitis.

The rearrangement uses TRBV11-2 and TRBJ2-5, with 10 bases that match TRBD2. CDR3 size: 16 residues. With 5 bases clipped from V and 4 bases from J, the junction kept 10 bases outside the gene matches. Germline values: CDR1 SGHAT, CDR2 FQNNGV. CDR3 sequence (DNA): TGTGCCAGCAGCACCGACATACTAGCGGGGTCAGAGACCCAGTACTTC. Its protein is CASSTDILAGSETQYF.

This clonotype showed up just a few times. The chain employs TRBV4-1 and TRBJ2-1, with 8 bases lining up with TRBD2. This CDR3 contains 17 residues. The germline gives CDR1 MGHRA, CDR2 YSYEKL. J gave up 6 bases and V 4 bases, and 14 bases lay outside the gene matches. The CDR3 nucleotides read TGCGCCAGCAGCCGAGGGGTTGAGGGCGGGAGGTCCAATGAGCAGTTCTTC. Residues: CASSRGVEGGRSNEQFF.

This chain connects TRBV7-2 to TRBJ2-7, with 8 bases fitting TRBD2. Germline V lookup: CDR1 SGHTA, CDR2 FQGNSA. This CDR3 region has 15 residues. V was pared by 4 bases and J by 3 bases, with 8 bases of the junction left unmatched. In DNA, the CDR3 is TGTGCCAGCAGCTCATTTAGCGGGGAGGGCTACGAGCAGTACTTC. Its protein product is CASSSFSGEGYEQYF.

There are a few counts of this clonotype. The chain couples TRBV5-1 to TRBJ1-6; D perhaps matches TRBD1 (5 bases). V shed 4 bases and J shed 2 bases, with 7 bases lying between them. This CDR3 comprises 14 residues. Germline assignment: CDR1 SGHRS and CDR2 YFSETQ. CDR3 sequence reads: CASSGGPYNSPLHF. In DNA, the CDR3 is TGCGCCAGCAGCGGGGGACCCTATAATTCACCCCTCCACTTT.

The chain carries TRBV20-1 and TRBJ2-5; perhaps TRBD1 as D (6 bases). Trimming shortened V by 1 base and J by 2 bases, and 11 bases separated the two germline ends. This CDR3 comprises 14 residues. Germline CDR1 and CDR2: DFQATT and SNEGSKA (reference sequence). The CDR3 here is CSARASQGQETQYF. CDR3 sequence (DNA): TGCAGTGCTAGAGCGTCACAGGGACAAGAGACCCAGTACTTC.

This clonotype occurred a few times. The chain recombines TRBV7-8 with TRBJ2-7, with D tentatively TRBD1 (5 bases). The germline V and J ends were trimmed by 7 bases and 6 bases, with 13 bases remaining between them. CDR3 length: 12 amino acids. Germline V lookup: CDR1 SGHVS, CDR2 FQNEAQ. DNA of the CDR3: TGTGCCAGCACCATAGGGGTTCGCGAGCAGTACTTC. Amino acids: CASTIGVREQYF. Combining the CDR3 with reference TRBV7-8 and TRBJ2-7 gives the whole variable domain GAGVSQSPRYKVAKRGQDVALRCDPISGHVSLFWYQQALGQGPEFLTYFQNEAQLDKSGLPSDRFFAERPEGSVSTLKIQRTQQEDSAVYLCASTIGVREQYFGPGTRLTVT.

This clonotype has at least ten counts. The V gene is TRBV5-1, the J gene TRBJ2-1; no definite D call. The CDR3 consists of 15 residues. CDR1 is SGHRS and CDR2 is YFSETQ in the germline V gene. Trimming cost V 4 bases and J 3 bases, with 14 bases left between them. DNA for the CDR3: TGCGCCAGCAGCCCTTTAGGGCCTTACTACAATGAGCAGTTCTTC. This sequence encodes CASSPLGPYYNEQFF.

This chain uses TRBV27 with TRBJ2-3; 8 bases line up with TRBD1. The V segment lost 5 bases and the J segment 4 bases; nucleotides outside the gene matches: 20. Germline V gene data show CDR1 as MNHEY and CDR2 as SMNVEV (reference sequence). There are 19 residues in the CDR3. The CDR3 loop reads CASSPSPWSTGGGSDTQYF. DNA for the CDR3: TGTGCCAGCAGTCCTAGCCCGTGGTCTACAGGGGGTGGTTCAGATACGCAGTATTTT.

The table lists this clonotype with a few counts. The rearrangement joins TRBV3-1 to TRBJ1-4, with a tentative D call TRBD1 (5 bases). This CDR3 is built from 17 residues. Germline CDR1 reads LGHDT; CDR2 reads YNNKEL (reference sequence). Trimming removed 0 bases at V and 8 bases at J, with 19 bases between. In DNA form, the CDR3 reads TGTGCCAGCAGCCAAGATTATAGTCCGGACACGGCCGAAAAACTGTTTTTT. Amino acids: CASSQDYSPDTAEKLFF.

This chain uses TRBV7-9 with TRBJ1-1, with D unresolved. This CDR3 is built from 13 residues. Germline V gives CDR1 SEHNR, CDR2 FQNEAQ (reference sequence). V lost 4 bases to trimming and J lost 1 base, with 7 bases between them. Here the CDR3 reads CASSSQENTEAFF. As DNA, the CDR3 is TGTGCCAGCAGCTCTCAGGAGAACACTGAAGCTTTCTTT.

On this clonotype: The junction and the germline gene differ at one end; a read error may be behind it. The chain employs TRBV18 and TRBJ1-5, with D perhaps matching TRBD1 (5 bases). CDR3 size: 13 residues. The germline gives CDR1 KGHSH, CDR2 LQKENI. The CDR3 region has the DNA TGTGCCAGCACACCGGGACTGAACCAGGCCCAGCATTTT. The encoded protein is CASTPGLNQAQHF.

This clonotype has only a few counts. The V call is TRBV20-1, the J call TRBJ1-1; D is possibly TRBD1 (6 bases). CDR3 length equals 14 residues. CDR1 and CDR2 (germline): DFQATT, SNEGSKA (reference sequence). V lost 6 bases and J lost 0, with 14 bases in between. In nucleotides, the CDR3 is TGCAGTGCCGACTCCAGGGGACTGAACACTGAAGCTTTCTTT. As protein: CSADSRGLNTEAFF.

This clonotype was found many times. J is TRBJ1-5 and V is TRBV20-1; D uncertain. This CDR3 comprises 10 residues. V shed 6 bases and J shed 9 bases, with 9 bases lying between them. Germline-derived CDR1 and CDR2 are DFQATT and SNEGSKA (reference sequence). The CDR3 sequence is CSAGRLPQHF. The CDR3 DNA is TGCAGTGCCGGCAGACTGCCCCAGCATTTT.

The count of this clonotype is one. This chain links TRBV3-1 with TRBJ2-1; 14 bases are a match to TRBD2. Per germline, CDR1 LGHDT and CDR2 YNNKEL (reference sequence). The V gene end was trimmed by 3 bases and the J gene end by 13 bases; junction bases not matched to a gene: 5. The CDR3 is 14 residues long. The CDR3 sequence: CASSQGLAGAEQFF. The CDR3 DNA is TGTGCCAGCAGCCAGGGACTAGCGGGAGCGGAACAGTTCTTC.

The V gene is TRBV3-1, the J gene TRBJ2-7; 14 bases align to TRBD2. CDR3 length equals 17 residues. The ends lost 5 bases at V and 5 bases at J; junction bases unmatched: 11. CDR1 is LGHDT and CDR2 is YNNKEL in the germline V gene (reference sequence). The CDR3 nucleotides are TGTGCCAGCAGCAGAGGACTAGCGGGAGGCACCCCTAACGAGCAGTACTTC. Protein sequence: CASSRGLAGGTPNEQYF.

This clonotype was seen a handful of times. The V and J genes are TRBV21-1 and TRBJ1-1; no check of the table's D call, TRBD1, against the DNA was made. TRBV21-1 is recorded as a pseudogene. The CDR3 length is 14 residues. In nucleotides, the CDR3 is TGTGCCAGCAGCACTCGGACAGGGGGCTTCGAAGCTTTCTTT. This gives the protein CASSTRTGGFEAFF.

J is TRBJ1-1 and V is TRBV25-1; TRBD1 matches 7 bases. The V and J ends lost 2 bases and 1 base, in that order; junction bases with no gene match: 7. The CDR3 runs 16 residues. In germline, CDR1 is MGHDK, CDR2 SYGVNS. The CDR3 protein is CASSELSTGPNTEAFF. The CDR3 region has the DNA TGTGCCAGCAGTGAACTTTCGACAGGGCCGAACACTGAAGCTTTCTTT.

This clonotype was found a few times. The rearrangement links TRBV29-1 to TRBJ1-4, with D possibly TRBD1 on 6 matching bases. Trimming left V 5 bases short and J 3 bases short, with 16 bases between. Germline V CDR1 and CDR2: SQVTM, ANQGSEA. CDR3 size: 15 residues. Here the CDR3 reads CSVTGSRASNEKLFF. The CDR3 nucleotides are TGCAGCGTTACAGGGTCCCGAGCGTCTAATGAAAAACTGTTTTTT.

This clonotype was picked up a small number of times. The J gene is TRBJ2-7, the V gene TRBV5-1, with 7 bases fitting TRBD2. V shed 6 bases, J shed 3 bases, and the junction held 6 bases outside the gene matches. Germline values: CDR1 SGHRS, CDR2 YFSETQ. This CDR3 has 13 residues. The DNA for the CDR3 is TGCGCCAGCAATGAAGCGGGAAACTACGAGCAGTACTTC. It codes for CASNEAGNYEQYF. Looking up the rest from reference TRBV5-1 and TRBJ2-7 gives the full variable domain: KAGVTQTPRYLIKTRGQQVTLSCSPISGHRSVSWYQQTPGQGLQFLFEYFSETQRNKGNFPGRFSGRQFSNSRSEMNVSTLELGDSALYLCASNEAGNYEQYFGPGTRLTVT.

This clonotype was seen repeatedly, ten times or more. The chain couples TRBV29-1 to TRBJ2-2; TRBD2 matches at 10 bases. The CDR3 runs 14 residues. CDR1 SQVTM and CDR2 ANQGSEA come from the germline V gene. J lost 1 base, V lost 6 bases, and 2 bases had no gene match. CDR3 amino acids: CSVRTSGNTGELFF. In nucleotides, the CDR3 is TGCAGCGTCCGGACTAGCGGGAACACCGGGGAGCTGTTTTTT.

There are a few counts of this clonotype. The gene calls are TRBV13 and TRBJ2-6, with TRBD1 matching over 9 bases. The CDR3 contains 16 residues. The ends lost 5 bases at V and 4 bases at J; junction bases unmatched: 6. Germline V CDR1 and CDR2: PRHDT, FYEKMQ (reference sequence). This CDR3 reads CASSPGTGRGANVLTF. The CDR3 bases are TGTGCCAGCAGCCCTGGGACAGGGAGGGGGGCCAACGTCCTGACTTTC.

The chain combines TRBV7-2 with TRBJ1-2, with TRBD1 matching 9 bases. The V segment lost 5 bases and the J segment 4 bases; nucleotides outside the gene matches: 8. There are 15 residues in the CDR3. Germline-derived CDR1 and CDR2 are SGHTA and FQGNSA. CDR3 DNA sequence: TGTGCCAGCAGCGCGGCGGGACAGGGCCTCTATGGCTACACCTTC. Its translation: CASSAAGQGLYGYTF. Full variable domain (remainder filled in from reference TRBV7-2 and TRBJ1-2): GAGVSQSPSNKVTEKGKDVELRCDPISGHTALYWYRQSLGQGLEFLIYFQGNSAPDKSGLPSDRFSAERTGGSVSTLTIQRTQQEDSAVYLCASSAAGQGLYGYTFGSGTRLTVV.

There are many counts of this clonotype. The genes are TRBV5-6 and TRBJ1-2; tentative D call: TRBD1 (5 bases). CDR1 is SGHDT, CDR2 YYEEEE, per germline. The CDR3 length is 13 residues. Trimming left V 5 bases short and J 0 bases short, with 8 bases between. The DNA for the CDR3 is TGTGCCAGCAGAACGACAGCTAACTATGGCTACACCTTC. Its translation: CASRTTANYGYTF.

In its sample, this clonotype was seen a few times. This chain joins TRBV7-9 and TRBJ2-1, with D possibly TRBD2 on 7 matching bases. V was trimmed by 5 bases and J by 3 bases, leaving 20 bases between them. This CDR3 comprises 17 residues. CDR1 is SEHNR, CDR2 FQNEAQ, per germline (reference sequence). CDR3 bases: TGTGCCAGCAGCCAGGGGTCGGGCGGGGGCTACTACAATGAGCAGTTCTTC. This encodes CASSQGSGGGYYNEQFF.

Here the CDR3 DNA reads TGCGCCAGCAGCCGGGGGCAGGGGCTATCCGAGCAGTACGTC. Its protein product is CASSRGQGLSEQYV. The chain couples TRBV5-1 to TRBJ2-7, with D possibly called TRBD1 or TRBD2 (6 bases each). The CDR3 is 14 amino acids. The V gene lost 4 bases and the J gene lost 6 bases, with 17 bases spanning the gap. In germline, CDR1 is SGHRS, CDR2 YFSETQ.

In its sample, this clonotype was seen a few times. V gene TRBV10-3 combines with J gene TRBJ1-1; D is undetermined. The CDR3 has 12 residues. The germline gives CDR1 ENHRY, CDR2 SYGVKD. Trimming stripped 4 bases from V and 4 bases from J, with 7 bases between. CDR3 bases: TGTGCCATCAGTGCCGATGGCACTGAAGCTTTCTTT. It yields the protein CAISADGTEAFF.

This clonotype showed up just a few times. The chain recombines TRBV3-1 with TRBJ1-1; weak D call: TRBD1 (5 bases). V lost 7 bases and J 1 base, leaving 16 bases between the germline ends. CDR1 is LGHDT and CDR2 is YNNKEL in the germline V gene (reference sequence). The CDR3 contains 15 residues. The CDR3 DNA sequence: TGTGCCAGCACCCTTGGGGGTGTAACGAACACTGAAGCTTTCTTT. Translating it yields CASTLGGVTNTEAFF.

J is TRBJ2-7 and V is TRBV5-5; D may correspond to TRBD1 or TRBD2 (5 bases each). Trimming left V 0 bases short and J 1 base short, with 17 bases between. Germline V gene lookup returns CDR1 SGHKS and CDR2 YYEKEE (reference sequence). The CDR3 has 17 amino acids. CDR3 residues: CASSLGGATELSYEQYF. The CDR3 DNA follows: TGTGCCAGCAGCTTGGGAGGGGCGACAGAGCTTTCCTACGAGCAGTACTTC.

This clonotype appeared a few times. CDR3 sequence: CATARQLNTEAFF. The CDR3 DNA sequence: TGTGCCACCGCCCGACAGTTGAACACTGAAGCTTTCTTT. The rearrangement uses TRBV12-3 or TRBV12-4 and TRBJ1-1; D is perhaps TRBD1 (5 bases). V was clipped by 10 bases and J by 0 bases, with 12 bases between them. The CDR3 contains 13 residues.

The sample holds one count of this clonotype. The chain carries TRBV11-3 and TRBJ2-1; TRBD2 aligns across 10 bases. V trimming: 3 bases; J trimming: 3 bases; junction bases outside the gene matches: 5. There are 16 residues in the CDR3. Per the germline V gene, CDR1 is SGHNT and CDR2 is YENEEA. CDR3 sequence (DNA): TGTGCCAGCAGCTTCTTAGCGGGAGGTGACTACAATGAGCAGTTCTTC. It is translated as CASSFLAGGDYNEQFF. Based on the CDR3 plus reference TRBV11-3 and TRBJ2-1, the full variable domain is EAGVVQSPRYKIIEKKQPVAFWCNPISGHNTLYWYLQNLGQGPELLIRYENEEAVDDSQLPKDRFSAERLKGVDSTLKIQPAELGDSAVYLCASSFLAGGDYNEQFFGPGTRLTVL.

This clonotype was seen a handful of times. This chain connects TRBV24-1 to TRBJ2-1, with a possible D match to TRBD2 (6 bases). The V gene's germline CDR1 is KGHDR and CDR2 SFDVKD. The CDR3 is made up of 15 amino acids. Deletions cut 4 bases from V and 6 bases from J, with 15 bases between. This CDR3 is CATSEHSGLGNEQFF. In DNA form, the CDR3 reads TGTGCCACCAGTGAACATAGCGGTCTTGGCAATGAGCAGTTCTTC.

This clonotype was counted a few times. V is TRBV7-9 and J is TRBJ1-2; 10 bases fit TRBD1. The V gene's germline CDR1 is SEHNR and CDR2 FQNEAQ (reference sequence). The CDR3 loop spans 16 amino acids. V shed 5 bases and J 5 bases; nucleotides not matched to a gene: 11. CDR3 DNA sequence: TGTGCCAGCAGCCCCACTAAGGGGACAGGGGATTATGGCTACACCTTC. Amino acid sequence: CASSPTKGTGDYGYTF.